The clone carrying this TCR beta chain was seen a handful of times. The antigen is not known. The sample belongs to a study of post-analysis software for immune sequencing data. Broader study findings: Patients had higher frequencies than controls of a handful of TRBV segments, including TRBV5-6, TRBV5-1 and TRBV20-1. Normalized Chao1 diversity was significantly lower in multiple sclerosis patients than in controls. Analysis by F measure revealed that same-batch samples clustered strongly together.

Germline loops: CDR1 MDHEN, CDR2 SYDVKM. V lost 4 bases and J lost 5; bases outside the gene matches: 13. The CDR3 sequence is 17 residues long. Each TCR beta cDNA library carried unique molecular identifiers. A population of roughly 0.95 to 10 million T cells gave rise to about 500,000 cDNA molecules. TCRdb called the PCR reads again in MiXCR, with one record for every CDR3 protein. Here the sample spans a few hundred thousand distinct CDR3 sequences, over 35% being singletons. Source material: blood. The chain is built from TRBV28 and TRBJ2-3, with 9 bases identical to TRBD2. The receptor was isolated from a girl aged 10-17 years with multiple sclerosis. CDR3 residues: CASSSPRLAEMGDTQYF. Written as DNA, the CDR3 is TGTGCCAGCAGTTCACCGAGACTAGCGGAAATGGGAGATACGCAGTATTTT.